This T cell receptor beta chain was recovered during a study of OX40 agonist ivuxolimab in advanced cancers. At the level of the study: Ivuxolimab is a fully human IgG2 antibody that activates OX40 (CD134). The study enrolled dose-escalation patients with hepatocellular carcinoma, melanoma, renal cell or head and neck cancer.

CDR3 length: 14 residues. Germline V gives CDR1 LNHDA, CDR2 SQIVND (reference sequence). V dropped 3 bases and J dropped 6; count of bases not matched to a gene: 4. Generated by immunoSEQ multiplex PCR, the TCRdb table keeps only in-frame clones and is missing some. The table shows tens of thousands of clones, with 88% occurring only once. This receptor was obtained from an adult with an advanced solid tumor such as melanoma, head and neck, liver or kidney cancer. The V and J genes are TRBV19 and TRBJ1-5, with TRBD1 identical over 8 bases. Sequences were derived from CD4+ or CD8+ T cells sorted from blood, sampled in a trial of the OX40 agonist ivuxolimab. The CDR3 loop is CASSIRQGLQPQHF. The DNA for the CDR3 is TGTGCCAGTAGTATTAGACAGGGGCTTCAGCCCCAGCATTTT.